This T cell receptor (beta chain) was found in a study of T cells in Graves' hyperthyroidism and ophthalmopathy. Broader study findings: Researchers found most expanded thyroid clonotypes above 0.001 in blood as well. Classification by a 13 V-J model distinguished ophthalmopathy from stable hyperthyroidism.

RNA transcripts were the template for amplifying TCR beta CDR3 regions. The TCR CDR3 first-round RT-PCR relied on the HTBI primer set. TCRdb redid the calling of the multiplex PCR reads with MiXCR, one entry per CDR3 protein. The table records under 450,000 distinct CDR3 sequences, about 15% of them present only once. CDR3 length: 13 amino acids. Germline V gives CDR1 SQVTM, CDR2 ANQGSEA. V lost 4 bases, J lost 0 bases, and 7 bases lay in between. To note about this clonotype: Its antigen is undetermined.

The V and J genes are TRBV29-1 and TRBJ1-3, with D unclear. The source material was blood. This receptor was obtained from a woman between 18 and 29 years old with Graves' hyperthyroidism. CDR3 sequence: CSVGSPSGNTIYF. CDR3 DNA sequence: TGCAGCGTTGGGAGCCCCTCTGGAAACACCATATATTTT.